This T cell receptor beta chain was documented in a study of OX40 agonist ivuxolimab in advanced cancers. Study context: Ivuxolimab, which is an agonistic anti-OX40 (CD134) antibody, was administered to the patients. Three partial responders included one hepatocellular carcinoma patient and two cutaneous melanoma patients.

Germline assignment: CDR1 SQVTM and CDR2 ANQGSEA. With V trimmed by 7 bases and J by 2 bases, 5 bases remained unmatched. The CDR3 sequence is 13 residues long. Patients who had autoimmune disease history or got systemic immunosuppression were left out. Profiled with immunoSEQ multiplex PCR; TCRdb holds only in-frame clones, not every one. The sample lists 55,000 to 80,000 clones, 88% occurring once. V gene TRBV29-1 combines with J gene TRBJ1-2; 9 nucleotides agree with TRBD1. This sequence was found in an adult with an advanced solid tumor such as melanoma, head and neck, liver or kidney cancer. The source material was CD4+ or CD8+ T cells sorted from blood, sampled in a trial of the OX40 agonist ivuxolimab. This CDR3 reads CSARTGENYGYTF. The CDR3 coding sequence is TGCAGCGCTCGGACAGGGGAGAACTATGGCTACACCTTC. The full variable domain, with the rest looked up from reference TRBV29-1 and TRBJ1-2, is SAVISQKPSRDICQRGTSLTIQCQVDSQVTMMFWYRQQPGQSLTLIATANQGSEATYESGFVIDKFPISRPNLTFSTLTVSNMSPEDSSIYLCSARTGENYGYTFGSGTRLTVV.